This T cell receptor (beta chain) was profiled in a study of human T cells and chemical hapten exposure (TCRdb year 2021). Study-level background: For sensitization, 2% DPC in acetone was applied to a 2 cm by 2 cm area of upper inner arm skin. Patch tests used Finn chambers with 0.01% DPC on the upper back, scored after 6 days by International Contact Dermatitis Research Group standards. Peripheral blood TCR repertoire changes were tracked in vivo in alopecia patients during primary and secondary sensitization to the hapten diphenylcyclopropenone (DPC). Blood samples were taken from patients before sensitization (week 0) and then at 2, 6 and about 24 weeks after DPC sensitization. For TCR sequencing, blood came from 25 to 30 alopecia patients at anywhere from one to four time points (pre-sensitization, 2, 6 and 24 weeks). The mostly female patient cohort included alopecia areata with under or over 50% scalp involvement, alopecia totalis and alopecia universalis. Throughout the approximately 25-week study period, patients were also given weekly therapeutic DPC doses on the scalp. Libraries were pooled for sequencing, and variation in per-sample TCR yields was attributed mainly to small differences in library volumes within the pool.

Here is what the overall study found, with its caveats: Alopecia, a presumed autoimmune disease, was present in all patients, so the immune response of the patients might differ from that of healthy individuals. The number of PT1 expanded TCRs positively correlated with patch test score, significant at thresholds 8, 16 and 32 but not 4. DPC sensitization did not change how many TCRs were above 1 in 1000 frequency, and no evidence was found of alterations in global repertoire structure. Repeated subsampling changed both the strength of the expansion versus patch-test correlation and the threshold at which the correlation became significant. Significantly more large CDR3 similarity clusters were formed by expanded TCRs than by pre-sensitization or healthy control sets, consistent with antigen-driven responses.

The protocol used for the library was RACE. Instrument used: NextSeq 500. During library preparation, unique molecular identifiers were attached to individual cDNA molecules so that TCRs could be counted in a quantitative, reproducible way. From each blood RNA sample, both TCR alpha and TCR beta chains were sequenced. Per the original workflow: The median number of TCRs per sample was some 100,000, ranging from roughly 23,224 to 700,000. V, J and CDR3 annotation of the TCR reads was performed with the Decombinator software suite. Every sample was subsampled to the same number of TCRs (28,000) for the PS versus PT1 abundance plots. Expanded TCRs were defined as absent before sensitization and observed at least eight times at the 2-week time point. TCRdb reprocessed the public reads (quality trimming at Q25 with fastp, clone calling with MiXCR) and kept in-frame beta chains. Rows are combined by CDR3 protein, so each entry shows the most common genes and DNA. The V and J calls were not made by the authors but by TCRdb's processing. The sample records about 54,000 distinct CDR3 sequences, around 9.4% of which are singletons. The ten biggest clones cover less than 2% of the sample.

This clonotype was seen many times. Which antigen it targets is not known. The input lacks base qualities; no much larger clone sits a single base away. What this sample's time point label stands for: patch test 2, 6 weeks after DPC sensitization. This specimen's treatment or condition label, interpreted: therapeutic diphenylcyclopropenone sensitization with weekly scalp DPC. At each patch-test visit, blood was drawn before the patch test was applied. To be eligible, patients had to be aged 18 to 70, diagnosed with alopecia and judged suitable for DPC therapy, while pregnant patients were excluded. Total RNA was extracted from unfractionated whole blood collected in Tempus Blood RNA tubes. The source was whole blood, collected in connection with sensitization to the hapten diphenylcyclopropenone (DPC). This TCR was sampled from a woman aged 45-59 years with alopecia areata. Some clones in this sample may be carry-over from other donors' samples.

The bases are TGTGCCAGCTGTATGAACACTGAAGCTTTCTTT. Protein translation: CASCMNTEAFF. The chain employs TRBV6-6 and TRBJ1-1, with the D gene not confidently named. Sequences MNHNY (CDR1) and SVGAGI (CDR2) are obtained from the germline V gene (reference sequence). The CDR3 goes from the cysteine to the phenylalanine over 11 residues. The read is trimmed to its CDR3 DNA, 33 bases read in frame from base 1. The junction carries 4 bases between V and J, which are trimmed by 8 bases and 0 bases respectively.